Listed below are T cell receptor beta chains from one sample, sequenced in a study of CD8+ T cells in alopecia areata. Profiled with immunoSEQ multiplex PCR; TCRdb holds only in-frame clones, not every one. The sample lists fewer than 150,000 clones, less than 80% seen once, with approximately 3% in the top ten. The sample taken for sequencing was CD4+ T cells sorted from blood. The receptors originated from a human donor in good health. Both conserved end residues are part of each CDR3. The D gene is left open where the match is weak. Only some rows state a clone size, as once, few, many or a class for expanded clones.

V gene	clone size	D gene	J gene	CDR3 DNA	CDR3 protein
TRBV5-1	.	.	TRBJ2-3	TGCGCCAGCAGCGGGGGGCGAGGCACAGATACGCAGTATTTT	CASSGGRGTDTQYF
TRBV4-1	.	TRBD2	TRBJ2-5	TGCGCCAGCAGCCAAGGACTAGCGGGGATCCAAGAGACCCAGTACTTC	CASSQGLAGIQETQYF
TRBV5-1	.	.	TRBJ2-5	TGCGCCAGCAGCTTGGGCGGCGGACAGCTACAAGAGACCCAGTACTTC	CASSLGGGQLQETQYF
TRBV29-1	.	.	TRBJ2-7	TGCAGCGTTACTAATAGGGGGAACCGCTACGAGCAGTACTTC	CSVTNRGNRYEQYF
TRBV2	medium-sized	.	TRBJ2-1	TGTGCCAGCAGTTACCGGGGGGCGGGGAATGAGCAGTTCTTC	CASSYRGAGNEQFF
TRBV11-2	.	TRBD1	TRBJ2-7	TGTGCCAGCAGCTCGGGACCGGGACAGGGCTACGAGCAGTACTTC	CASSSGPGQGYEQYF
TRBV2	.	.	TRBJ1-2	TGTGCCAGCAGTGATTCAGTTCTCTATGGCTACACCTTC	CASSDSVLYGYTF
TRBV23-1	few	TRBD2	TRBJ2-1	TGCGCCAGCAGTCAACCTAGGACTAGCGGCGATTCCTACAATGAGCAGTTCTTC	CASSQPRTSGDSYNEQFF
TRBV5-1	.	.	TRBJ2-4	TGCGCCAGCAGCTTGGGGGGGCGAGCCAAAAACATTCAGTACTTC	CASSLGGRAKNIQYF
TRBV7-8	.	.	TRBJ1-2	TGTGCCAGCAGCTTCAACTTACAGAGTGGCTACACCTTC	CASSFNLQSGYTF
TRBV29-1	.	.	TRBJ1-2	TGCAGCGTTGGGACCGTCGTACCTGGCTACACCTTC	CSVGTVVPGYTF
TRBV11-2	.	.	TRBJ2-2	TGTGCCAGCAGCTTTCGATCGGGGAACACCGGGGAGCTGTTTTTT	CASSFRSGNTGELFF
TRBV29-1	.	TRBD1	TRBJ2-4	TGCAGCGCTCTGAGACAGGGCGCCATTCAGTACTTC	CSALRQGAIQYF
TRBV2	.	.	TRBJ2-5	TGTGCCAGCAGTGATCCGGGGGCCCAGTACTTC	CASSDPGAQYF
TRBV19	few	TRBD1	TRBJ1-5	TGTGCCAGTAGTAGCCGACAGGGGGGTAATCAGCCCCAGCATTTT	CASSSRQGGNQPQHF
TRBV30	.	.	TRBJ2-5	TGTGCCTGGGCTAGGGGAATCCAAGAGACCCAGTACTTC	CAWARGIQETQYF
TRBV5-4	.	.	TRBJ2-5	TGTGCCAGCAGCTTGGGAGGCGCGGTCGAGACCCAGTACTTC	CASSLGGAVETQYF
TRBV7-9	.	TRBD1	TRBJ2-7	TGTGCCGTCCTCCTCCTAGGGACAGGGGGCGAGCAGTACTTC	CAVLLLGTGGEQYF
TRBV7-3	.	.	TRBJ1-1	TGTGCCAGCAGCTCCCAGGGGAGCAAAACTGAAGCTTTCTTT	CASSSQGSKTEAFF
TRBV30	.	TRBD2	TRBJ2-7	TGTGCCTGGCCCGGGACTAGCGGCCACGAGCAGTACTTC	CAWPGTSGHEQYF
TRBV20-1	.	.	TRBJ2-5	TGCAGTGCTGAATCTAAAGAGACCCAGTACTTC	CSAESKETQYF
TRBV6-6	.	TRBD2	TRBJ2-1	TGTGCCAGCAGCTTCGTCGGGGGGGACAATGAGCAGTTCTTC	CASSFVGGDNEQFF
TRBV13	once	.	TRBJ1-4	TGTGCCAGCAGCTTAGTGGACAGATATGAAAAACTGTTTTTT	CASSLVDRYEKLFF
TRBV7-6	few	TRBD2	TRBJ2-2	TGTGCCAGCAGCTTATGGACTAGCGGGAGGAACACCGGGGAGCTGTTTTTT	CASSLWTSGRNTGELFF
TRBV15	.	.	TRBJ2-1	TGTGCCACTCGTAATTGGGCGGGATCCTACAATGAGCAGTTCTTC	CATRNWAGSYNEQFF
TRBV2	.	.	TRBJ1-2	TGTGCCACCATGGGGGGCGGGACCAACTATGGCTACACCTTC	CATMGGGTNYGYTF
TRBV30	.	TRBD1	TRBJ2-7	TGTGCCTGGAGTACGGGACAGGTGTTACCCGAGCAGTACTTC	CAWSTGQVLPEQYF
TRBV15	few	TRBD2	TRBJ2-5	TGTGCCACCAGCAGAGGCGGGGGGGACGAGACCCAGTACTTC	CATSRGGGDETQYF
TRBV6-1	.	TRBD1	TRBJ1-1	TGTGCCAGCAGTGAGCGGGACAGGGTGAGGATGAACACTGAAGCTTTCTTT	CASSERDRVRMNTEAFF
TRBV5-1	.	TRBD1	TRBJ1-2	TGCGCCAGCAGCCCGGACAGGGGGCAACGTCGGGGCTACACCTTC	CASSPDRGQRRGYTF
TRBV11-2	.	TRBD2	TRBJ2-5	TGTGCCAGCAGAAGGAGGAGCGGGGGGGCCGAGACCCAGTACTTC	CASRRRSGGAETQYF
TRBV11-3	.	TRBD1	TRBJ2-5	TGTGCCAGCAGCTACTCCTGGGACAGGGGGCAAGAGACCCAGTACTTC	CASSYSWDRGQETQYF
TRBV15	once	.	TRBJ2-3	TGTGCCACCAGCAGAGATCGGAATGCATTCACAGATACGCAGTATTTT	CATSRDRNAFTDTQYF
TRBV5-6	.	TRBD1	TRBJ2-2	TGTGCCAGCAGCTGGGACAGGGACGGGGAGCTGTTTTTT	CASSWDRDGELFF
TRBV20-1	few	.	TRBJ1-3	TGCAGTGCCTCAGATCGGGGCTTTTTT	CSASDRGFF
TRBV5-1	.	.	TRBJ2-5	TGCGCCAGCAGCTCCGGCCCTCAGGAGACCCAGTACTTC	CASSSGPQETQYF
TRBV29-1	few	.	TRBJ1-1	TGCAGCGTTGACTCAGGAATGAACACTGAAGCTTTCTTT	CSVDSGMNTEAFF
TRBV11-2	.	.	TRBJ2-1	TGTGCCAGCAGCCGAGACCAAGGGATGTTATTCTATGAGCAGTTCTTC	CASSRDQGMLFYEQFF
TRBV7-2	.	.	TRBJ2-2	TGTGCCACCGAGCCGGGACTCCCGAGGACCGGGGAGCTGTTTTTT	CATEPGLPRTGELFF
TRBV5-1	.	TRBD1	TRBJ2-3	TGCGCCAGCAGCTCGAGGGGGACAGTGGTAGATACGCAGTATTTT	CASSSRGTVVDTQYF
TRBV30	.	.	TRBJ2-3	TGTGCCTGGAGTGTACAAGGGACCCCGGTAGATACGCAGTATTTT	CAWSVQGTPVDTQYF